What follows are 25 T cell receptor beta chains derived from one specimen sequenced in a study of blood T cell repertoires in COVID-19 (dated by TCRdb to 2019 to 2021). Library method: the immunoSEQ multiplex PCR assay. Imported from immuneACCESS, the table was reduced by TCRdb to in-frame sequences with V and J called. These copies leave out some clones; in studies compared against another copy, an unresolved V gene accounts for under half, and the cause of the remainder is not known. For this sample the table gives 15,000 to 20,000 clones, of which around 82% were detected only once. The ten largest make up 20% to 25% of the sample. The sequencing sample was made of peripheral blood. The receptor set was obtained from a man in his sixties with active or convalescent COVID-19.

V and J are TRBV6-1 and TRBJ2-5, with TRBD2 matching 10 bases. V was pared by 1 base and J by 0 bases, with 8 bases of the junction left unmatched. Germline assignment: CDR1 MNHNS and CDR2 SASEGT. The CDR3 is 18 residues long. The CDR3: CASSEEVAGGPYQETQYF. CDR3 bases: TGTGCCAGCAGTGAAGAAGTAGCGGGGGGTCCGTACCAAGAGACCCAGTACTTC.

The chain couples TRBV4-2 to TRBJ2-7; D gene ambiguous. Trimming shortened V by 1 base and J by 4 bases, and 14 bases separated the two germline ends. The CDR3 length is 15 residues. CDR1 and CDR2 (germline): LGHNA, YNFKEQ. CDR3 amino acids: CASSQGGEALYEQYF. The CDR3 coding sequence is TGTGCCAGCAGCCAAGGAGGAGAAGCGTTGTACGAGCAGTACTTC.

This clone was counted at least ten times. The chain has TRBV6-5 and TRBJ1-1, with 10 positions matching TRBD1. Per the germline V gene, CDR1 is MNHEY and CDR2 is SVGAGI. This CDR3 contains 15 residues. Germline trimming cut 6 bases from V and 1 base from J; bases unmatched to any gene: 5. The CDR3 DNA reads TGTGCCAGCAGAAGGGACAGGGGATGGAACACTGAAGCTTTCTTT. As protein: CASRRDRGWNTEAFF.

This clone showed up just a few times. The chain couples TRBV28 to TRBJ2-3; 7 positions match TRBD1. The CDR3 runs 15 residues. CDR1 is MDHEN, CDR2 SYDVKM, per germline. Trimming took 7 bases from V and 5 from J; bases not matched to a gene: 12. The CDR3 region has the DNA TGTGCCAGCACCACCCGAAAGGCAGGGGGAGATACGCAGTATTTT. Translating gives CASTTRKAGGDTQYF.

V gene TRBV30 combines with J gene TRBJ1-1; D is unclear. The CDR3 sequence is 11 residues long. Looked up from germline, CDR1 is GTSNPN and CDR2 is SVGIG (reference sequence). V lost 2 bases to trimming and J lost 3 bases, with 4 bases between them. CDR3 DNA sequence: TGTGCCTGGAGTCGGGACACTGAAGCTTTCTTT. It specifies CAWSRDTEAFF.

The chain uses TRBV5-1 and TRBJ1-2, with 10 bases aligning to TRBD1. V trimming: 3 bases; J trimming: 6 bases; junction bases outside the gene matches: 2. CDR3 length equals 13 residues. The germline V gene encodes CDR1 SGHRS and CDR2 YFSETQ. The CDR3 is CASSWDRGHGYTF. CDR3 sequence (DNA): TGCGCCAGCAGCTGGGACAGGGGCCATGGCTACACCTTC.

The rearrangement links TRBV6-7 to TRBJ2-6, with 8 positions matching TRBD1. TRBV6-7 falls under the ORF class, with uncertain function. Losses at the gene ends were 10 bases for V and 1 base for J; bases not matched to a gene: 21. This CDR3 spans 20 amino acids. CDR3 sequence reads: CAITDPGQVANDSGANVLTF. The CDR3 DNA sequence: TGTGCCATCACGGACCCGGGACAGGTGGCGAATGATTCTGGGGCCAACGTCCTGACTTTC.

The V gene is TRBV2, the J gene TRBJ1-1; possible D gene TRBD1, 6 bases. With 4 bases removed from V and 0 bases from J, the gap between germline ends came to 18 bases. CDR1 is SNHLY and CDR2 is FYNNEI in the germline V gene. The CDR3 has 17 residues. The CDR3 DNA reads TGTGCCAGCAGTGGGACAGACCCTTATTACTTGAACACTGAAGCTTTCTTT. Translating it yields CASSGTDPYYLNTEAFF. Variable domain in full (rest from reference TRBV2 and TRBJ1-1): EPEVTQTPSHQVTQMGQEVILRCVPISNHLYFYWYRQILGQKVEFLVSFYNNEISEKSEIFDDQFSVERPDGSNFTLKIRSTKLEDSAMYFCASSGTDPYYLNTEAFFGQGTRLTVV.

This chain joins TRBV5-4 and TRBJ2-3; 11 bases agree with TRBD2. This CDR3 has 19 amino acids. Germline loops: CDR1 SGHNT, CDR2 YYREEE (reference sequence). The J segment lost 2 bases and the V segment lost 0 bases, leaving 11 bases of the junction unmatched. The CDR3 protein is CASSLGGLAGGLLTDTQYF. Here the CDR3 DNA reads TGTGCCAGCAGCTTGGGGGGGCTAGCGGGAGGCCTCCTCACAGATACGCAGTATTTT.

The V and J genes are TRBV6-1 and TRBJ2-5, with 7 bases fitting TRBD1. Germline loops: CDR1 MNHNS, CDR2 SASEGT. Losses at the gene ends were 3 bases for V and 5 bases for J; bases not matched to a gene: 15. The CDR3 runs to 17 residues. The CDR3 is CASSDSYRGKRGETQYF. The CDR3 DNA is TGTGCCAGCAGTGATTCTTACAGGGGCAAGCGTGGGGAGACCCAGTACTTC.

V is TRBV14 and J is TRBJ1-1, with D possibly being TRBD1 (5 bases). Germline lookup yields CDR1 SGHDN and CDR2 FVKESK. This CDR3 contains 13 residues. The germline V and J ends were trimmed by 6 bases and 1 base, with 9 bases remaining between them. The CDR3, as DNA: TGTGCCAGCAGTTTACAGGAGAACACTGAAGCTTTCTTT. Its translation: CASSLQENTEAFF.

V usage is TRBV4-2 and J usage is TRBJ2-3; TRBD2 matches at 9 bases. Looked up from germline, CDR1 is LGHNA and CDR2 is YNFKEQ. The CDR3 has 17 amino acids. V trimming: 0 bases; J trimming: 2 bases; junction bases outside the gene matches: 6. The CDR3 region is CASSQDLASGVTDTQYF. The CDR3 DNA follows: TGTGCCAGCAGCCAAGATTTGGCTAGCGGGGTCACAGATACGCAGTATTTT.

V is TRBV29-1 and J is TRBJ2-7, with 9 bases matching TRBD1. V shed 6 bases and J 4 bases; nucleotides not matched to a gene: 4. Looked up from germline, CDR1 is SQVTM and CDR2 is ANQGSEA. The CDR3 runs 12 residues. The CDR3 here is CSVAGTGYEQYF. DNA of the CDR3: TGCAGCGTCGCCGGGACAGGGTACGAGCAGTACTTC.

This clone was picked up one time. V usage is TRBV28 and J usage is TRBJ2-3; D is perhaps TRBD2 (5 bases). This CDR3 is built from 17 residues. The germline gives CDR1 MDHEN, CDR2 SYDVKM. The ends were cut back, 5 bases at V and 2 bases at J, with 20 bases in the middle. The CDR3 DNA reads TGTGCCAGCAGTCCCCACTGGGGAGCCGTTGCCACAGATACGCAGTATTTT. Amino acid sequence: CASSPHWGAVATDTQYF.

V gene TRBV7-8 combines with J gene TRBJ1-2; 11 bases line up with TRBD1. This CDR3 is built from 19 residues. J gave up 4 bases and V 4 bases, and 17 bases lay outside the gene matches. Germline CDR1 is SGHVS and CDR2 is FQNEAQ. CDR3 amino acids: CASSSQRWDRGTRGYGYTF. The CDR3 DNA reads TGTGCCAGCAGCTCCCAGAGGTGGGACAGGGGGACTCGGGGCTATGGCTACACCTTC.

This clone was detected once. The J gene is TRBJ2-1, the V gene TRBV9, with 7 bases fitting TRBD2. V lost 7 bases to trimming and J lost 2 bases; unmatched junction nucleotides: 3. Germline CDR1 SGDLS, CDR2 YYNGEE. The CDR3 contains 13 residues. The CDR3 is CASAAGTYNEQFF. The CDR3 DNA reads TGTGCCAGCGCAGCGGGAACCTACAATGAGCAGTTCTTC.

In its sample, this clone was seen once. The CDR3 DNA reads as TGTGCCATCAGGGGACTACAGTATGGCTACACCTTC. Translated: CAIRGLQYGYTF. This chain uses TRBV10-3 with TRBJ1-2, with TRBD1 as a possible D gene (5 bases). Deletions cut 6 bases from V and 5 bases from J, with 10 bases between. The CDR3 consists of 12 residues. Germline V gives CDR1 ENHRY, CDR2 SYGVKD.

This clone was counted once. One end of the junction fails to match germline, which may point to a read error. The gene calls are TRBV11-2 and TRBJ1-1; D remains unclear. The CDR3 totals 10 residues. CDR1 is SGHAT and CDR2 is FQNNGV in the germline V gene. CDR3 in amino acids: CASSLDRAFF. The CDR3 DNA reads TGTGCCAGCAGCCTAGACCGAGCTTTCTTT. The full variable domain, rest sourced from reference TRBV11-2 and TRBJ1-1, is EAGVAQSPRYKIIEKRQSVAFWCNPISGHATLYWYQQILGQGPKLLIQFQNNGVVDDSQLPKDRFSAERLKGVDSTLKIQPAKLEDSAVYLCASSLDRAFFGQGTRLTVV.

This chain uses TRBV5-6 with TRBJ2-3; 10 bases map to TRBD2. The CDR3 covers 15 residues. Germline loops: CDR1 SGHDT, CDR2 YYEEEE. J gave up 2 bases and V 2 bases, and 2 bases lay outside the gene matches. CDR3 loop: CASSLAGGFTDTQYF. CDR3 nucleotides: TGTGCCAGCAGCTTAGCGGGAGGGTTCACAGATACGCAGTATTTT. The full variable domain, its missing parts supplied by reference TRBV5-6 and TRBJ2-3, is DAGVTQSPTHLIKTRGQQVTLRCSPKSGHDTVSWYQQALGQGPQFIFQYYEEEERQRGNFPDRFSGHQFPNYSSELNVNALLLGDSALYLCASSLAGGFTDTQYFGPGTRLTVL.

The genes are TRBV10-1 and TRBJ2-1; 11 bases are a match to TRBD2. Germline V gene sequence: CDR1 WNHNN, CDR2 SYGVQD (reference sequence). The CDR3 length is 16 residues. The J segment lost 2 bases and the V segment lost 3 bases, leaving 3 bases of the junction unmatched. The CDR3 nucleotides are TGCGCCAGCAGTGACCAGGGACTAGCGGCCTACAATGAGCAGTTCTTC. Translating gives CASSDQGLAAYNEQFF.

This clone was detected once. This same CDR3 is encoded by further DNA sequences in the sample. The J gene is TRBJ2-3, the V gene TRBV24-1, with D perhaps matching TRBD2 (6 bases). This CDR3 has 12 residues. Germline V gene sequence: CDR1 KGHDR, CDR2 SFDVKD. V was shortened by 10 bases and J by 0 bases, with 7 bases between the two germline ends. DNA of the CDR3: TGTGCCACAGGGACTAGCACAGATACGCAGTATTTT. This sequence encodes CATGTSTDTQYF.

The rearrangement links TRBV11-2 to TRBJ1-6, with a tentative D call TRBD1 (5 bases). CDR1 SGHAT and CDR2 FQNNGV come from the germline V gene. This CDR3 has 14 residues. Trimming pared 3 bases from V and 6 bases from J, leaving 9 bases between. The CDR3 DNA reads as TGTGCCAGCAGCTTCTCGGACATTAATTCACCCCTCCACTTT. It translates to CASSFSDINSPLHF.

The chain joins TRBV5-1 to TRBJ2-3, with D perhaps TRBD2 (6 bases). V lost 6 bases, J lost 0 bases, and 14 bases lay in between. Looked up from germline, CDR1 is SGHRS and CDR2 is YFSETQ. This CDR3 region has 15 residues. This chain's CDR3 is CASTPTGTSTDTQYF. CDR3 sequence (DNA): TGCGCCAGCACCCCGACTGGGACTAGCACAGATACGCAGTATTTT.

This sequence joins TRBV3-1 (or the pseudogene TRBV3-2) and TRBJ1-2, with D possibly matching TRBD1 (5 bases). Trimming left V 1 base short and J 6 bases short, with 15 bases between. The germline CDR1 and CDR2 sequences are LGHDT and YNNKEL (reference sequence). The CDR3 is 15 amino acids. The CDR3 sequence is CASSQVPGGLNGYTF. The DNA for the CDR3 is TGTGCCAGCAGCCAAGTACCCGGGGGACTGAATGGCTACACCTTC.

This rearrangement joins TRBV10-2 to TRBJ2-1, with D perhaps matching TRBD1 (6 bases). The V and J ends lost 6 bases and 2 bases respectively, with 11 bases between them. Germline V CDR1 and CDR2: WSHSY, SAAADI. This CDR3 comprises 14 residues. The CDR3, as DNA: TGCGCCAGCAGACAGGGAGCGGCCTACAATGAGCAGTTCTTC. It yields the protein CASRQGAAYNEQFF.